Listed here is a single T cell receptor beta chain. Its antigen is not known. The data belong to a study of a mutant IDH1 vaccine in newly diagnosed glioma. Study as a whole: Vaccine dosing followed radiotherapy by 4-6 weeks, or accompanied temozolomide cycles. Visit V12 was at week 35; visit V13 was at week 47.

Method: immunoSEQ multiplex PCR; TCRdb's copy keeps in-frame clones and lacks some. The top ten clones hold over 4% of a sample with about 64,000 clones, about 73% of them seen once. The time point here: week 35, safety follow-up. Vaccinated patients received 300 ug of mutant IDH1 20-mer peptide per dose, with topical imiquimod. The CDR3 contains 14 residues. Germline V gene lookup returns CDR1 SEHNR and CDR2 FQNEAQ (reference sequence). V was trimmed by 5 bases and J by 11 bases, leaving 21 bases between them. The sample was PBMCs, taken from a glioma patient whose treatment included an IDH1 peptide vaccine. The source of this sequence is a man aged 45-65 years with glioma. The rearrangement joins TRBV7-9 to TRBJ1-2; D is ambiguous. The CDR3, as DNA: TGTGCCAGCAGCATCGGCCTTCCACTCTTCTCTTACACCTTC. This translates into CASSIGLPLFSYTF.